A single sample gave rise to the 14 T cell receptor beta chains below, sequenced in a study of T cell repertoires in cytomegalovirus infection. TCRdb re-called the reads through MiXCR, storing one row per CDR3 protein. In the table there are around 800,000 distinct CDR3 sequences, 32% of which are singletons. No antigen is known for these receptors. This specimen consisted of cultured CD8+ T cells from PBMCs, obtained from culture after CMV antigen stimulation. The source of these receptors is a human donor in good health (CMV status not recorded). Some clones in this sample may be carry-over from other donors' samples.

The V call is TRBV7-9, the J call TRBJ2-1; TRBD2 matches at 11 bases. The germline CDR1 and CDR2 sequences are SEHNR and FQNEAQ (reference sequence). This CDR3 is built from 16 residues. The V and J ends lost 3 bases and 7 bases, in that order; junction bases with no gene match: 8. CDR3 residues: CASSFSGGAPLNEQFF. CDR3 DNA: TGTGCCAGCAGCTTTAGCGGGGGGGCCCCTTTGAATGAGCAGTTCTTC. Full variable domain (rest looked up from reference TRBV7-9 and TRBJ2-1): DTGVSQNPRHKITKRGQNVTFRCDPISEHNRLYWYRQTLGQGPEFLTYFQNEAQLEKSRLLSDRFSAERPKGSFSTLEIQRTEQGDSAMYLCASSFSGGAPLNEQFFGPGTRLTVL.

Only a few counts were recorded for this clonotype. This sequence joins TRBV6-1 and TRBJ1-1, with D perhaps TRBD1 (6 bases). V gave up 8 bases and J gave up 1 base, with 23 bases separating them. This CDR3 spans 17 amino acids. Germline values: CDR1 MNHNS, CDR2 SASEGT. For the CDR3, the DNA is TGTGCCAGCCCCAAGATCGCGGGGGGCGCTCAGAACACTGAAGCTTTCTTT. This sequence encodes CASPKIAGGAQNTEAFF.

J is TRBJ1-2 and V is TRBV13, with D possibly TRBD1 on 5 matching bases. The germline CDR1 and CDR2 sequences are PRHDT and FYEKMQ (reference sequence). This CDR3 spans 14 amino acids. Trimming cost V 6 bases and J 1 base, with 12 bases left between them. CDR3 region: CASSFLRDNYGYTF. The DNA of the CDR3 is TGTGCCAGCAGTTTCCTCAGGGATAACTATGGCTACACCTTC.

The chain employs TRBV4-1 and TRBJ1-2; TRBD1 matches at 9 bases. The V and J ends lost 1 base and 7 bases, in that order; junction bases with no gene match: 7. Germline-derived CDR1 and CDR2 are MGHRA and YSYEKL. The CDR3 contains 15 residues. The CDR3, as DNA: TGCGCCAGCAGCCAAGTTGGGACAGGGACTTTTGGCTACACCTTC. Its translation: CASSQVGTGTFGYTF.

This chain links TRBV7-9 with TRBJ1-4; possible D gene TRBD1, 5 bases. The germline V gene has CDR1 SEHNR and CDR2 FQNEAQ (reference sequence). The ends were cut back, 2 bases at V and 1 base at J, with 11 bases in the middle. The length of the CDR3 is 16 residues. The CDR3 DNA is TGTGCCAGCAGCTTATCTTCGAGGGGAACTAATGAAAAACTGTTTTTT. Translated, it gives CASSLSSRGTNEKLFF.

The genes are TRBV18 and TRBJ1-1; perhaps TRBD1 as D (6 bases). CDR3 size: 15 residues. Germline CDR1 is KGHSH and CDR2 is LQKENI. Trimming took 3 bases from V and 1 from J, leaving 12 bases between them. CDR3 residues: CASSPARTENTEAFF. The CDR3 DNA follows: TGTGCCAGCTCACCCGCCAGGACAGAGAACACTGAAGCTTTCTTT.

This clonotype was seen a handful of times. The chain links TRBV20-1 to TRBJ2-1, with 9 bases that match TRBD2. V was clipped by 6 bases and J by 5 bases; unmatched bases: 11. CDR3 length equals 15 residues. Per the germline V gene, CDR1 is DFQATT and CDR2 is SNEGSKA (reference sequence). The CDR3: CSAFGTSIFHNEQFF. In DNA, the CDR3 is TGCAGTGCCTTTGGGACTAGCATTTTCCACAATGAGCAGTTCTTC.

This clonotype was detected a few times. The V call is TRBV10-3, the J call TRBJ2-5; TRBD2 might be the D (6 bases). The ends were cut back, 10 bases at V and 5 bases at J, with 14 bases in the middle. The CDR3 totals 12 residues. Per germline, CDR1 ENHRY and CDR2 SYGVKD. The CDR3 DNA is TGTGCCACCCTAGGGGAGGACGAGACCCAGTACTTC. This translates into CATLGEDETQYF.

The chain is built from TRBV10-3 and TRBJ2-1; the match to TRBD2 covers 7 bases. The germline gives CDR1 ENHRY, CDR2 SYGVKD. V lost 3 bases and J lost 0; bases outside the gene matches: 5. This CDR3 has 16 amino acids. The CDR3 DNA follows: TGTGCCATCAGTGACGAGTTAGCGGGCTCCTACAATGAGCAGTTCTTC. Its translation: CAISDELAGSYNEQFF.

This chain joins TRBV7-9 and TRBJ2-1; 9 bases are a match to TRBD2. Losses at the gene ends were 8 bases for V and 7 bases for J; bases not matched to a gene: 12. Germline values: CDR1 SEHNR, CDR2 FQNEAQ (reference sequence). This CDR3 contains 15 residues. The CDR3 coding sequence is TGTGCCAGCCTCTTGGGGGCGGGGGGGCTGAATGAGCAGTTCTTC. Its translation: CASLLGAGGLNEQFF.

This clonotype was recorded at least ten times. J is TRBJ1-2 and V is TRBV7-8; D is unclear. V lost 0 bases and J 0 bases, leaving 11 bases between the germline ends. The germline CDR1 and CDR2 sequences are SGHVS and FQNEAQ. The CDR3 contains 16 residues. As DNA, the CDR3 is TGTGCCAGCAGCTTAGCCCAGGACGGTACTAACTATGGCTACACCTTC. This gives the protein CASSLAQDGTNYGYTF.

This clonotype was seen only a few times. The genes are TRBV4-3 and TRBJ1-2; no clear D gene. This CDR3 is built from 15 residues. Trimming stripped 1 base from V and 8 bases from J, with 17 bases between. Germline lookup yields CDR1 LGHNA and CDR2 YSLEER. CDR3 coding DNA: TGCGCCAGCAGCCAAGTGGACTCCTCCCGCAAGGGCTACACCTTC. Translation gives CASSQVDSSRKGYTF.

V usage is TRBV7-3 and J usage is TRBJ1-2, with 7 bases lining up with TRBD1. With 1 base clipped from V and 7 bases from J, the junction kept 12 bases outside the gene matches. CDR3 length: 16 residues. From germline, CDR1 is SGHTA and CDR2 FQGTGA. CDR3 region: CASSLIRQGQTCGYTF. In DNA, the CDR3 is TGTGCCAGCAGCTTAATTCGGCAGGGACAGACCTGTGGCTACACCTTC.

The chain recombines TRBV23-1 with TRBJ2-1; perhaps TRBD2 as D (6 bases). TRBV23-1 is filed as an ORF, its function uncertain. The CDR3 has 12 amino acids. Trimming took off 3 bases at V and 9 bases at J, with 9 bases between the two ends. The CDR3 here is CASSHGGSEQFF. The DNA for the CDR3 is TGCGCCAGCAGTCATGGGGGGTCTGAGCAGTTCTTC.